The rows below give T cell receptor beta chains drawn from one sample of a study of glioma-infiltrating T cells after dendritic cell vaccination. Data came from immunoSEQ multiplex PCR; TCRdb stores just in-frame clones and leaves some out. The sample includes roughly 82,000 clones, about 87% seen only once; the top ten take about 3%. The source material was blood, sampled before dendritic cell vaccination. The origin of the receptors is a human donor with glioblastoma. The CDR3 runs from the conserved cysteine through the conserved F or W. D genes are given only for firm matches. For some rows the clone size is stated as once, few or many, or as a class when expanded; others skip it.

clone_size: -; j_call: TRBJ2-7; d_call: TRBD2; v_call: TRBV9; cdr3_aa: CASSRGQRGVLGEQYF; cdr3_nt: TGTGCCAGCAGCCGGGGCCAGCGGGGGGTCTTGGGCGAGCAGTACTTC
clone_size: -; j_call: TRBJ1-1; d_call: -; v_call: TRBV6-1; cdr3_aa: CASRADRNTEAFF; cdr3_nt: TGTGCCAGCAGGGCGGACAGGAACACTGAAGCTTTCTTT
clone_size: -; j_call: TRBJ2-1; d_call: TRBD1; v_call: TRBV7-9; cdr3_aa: CASSPPGTGLGEQFF; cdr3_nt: TGTGCCAGCAGTCCACCAGGGACAGGACTTGGTGAGCAGTTCTTC
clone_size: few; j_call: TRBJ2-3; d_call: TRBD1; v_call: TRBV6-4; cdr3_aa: CASRPTGAPGDTQYF; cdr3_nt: TGTGCCAGCAGGCCGACAGGGGCGCCCGGGGATACGCAGTATTTT
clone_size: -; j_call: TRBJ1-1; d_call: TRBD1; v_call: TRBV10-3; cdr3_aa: CAISEGRQGNTEAFF; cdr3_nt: TGTGCCATCAGTGAGGGAAGACAGGGGAACACTGAAGCTTTCTTT
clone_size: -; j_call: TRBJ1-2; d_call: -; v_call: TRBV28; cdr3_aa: CASSLSQYGYTF; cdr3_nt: TGTGCCAGCAGTTTATCACAGTATGGCTACACCTTC
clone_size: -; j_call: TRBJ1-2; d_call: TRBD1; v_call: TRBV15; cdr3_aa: CATSTGQGAWADGYTF; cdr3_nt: TGTGCCACCAGCACGGGACAGGGGGCGTGGGCTGATGGCTACACCTTC
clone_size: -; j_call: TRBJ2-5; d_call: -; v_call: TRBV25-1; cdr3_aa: CASSELETGGTQYF; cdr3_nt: TGTGCCAGCAGTGAATTGGAGACTGGAGGGACCCAGTACTTC
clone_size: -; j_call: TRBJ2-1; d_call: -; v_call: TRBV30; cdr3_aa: CAWRATGVGGYNEQFF; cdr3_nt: TGTGCCTGGAGGGCCACGGGGGTCGGTGGGTACAATGAGCAGTTCTTC
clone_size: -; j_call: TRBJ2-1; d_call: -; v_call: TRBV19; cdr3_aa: CASSLSPTTHNEQFF; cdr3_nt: TGTGCCAGTAGTCTCTCACCGACTACCCACAATGAGCAGTTCTTC
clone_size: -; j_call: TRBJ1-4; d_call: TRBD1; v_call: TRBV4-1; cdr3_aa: CASSHGQGRDEKLFF; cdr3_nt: TGCGCCAGCAGCCATGGACAGGGGAGGGATGAAAAACTGTTTTTT
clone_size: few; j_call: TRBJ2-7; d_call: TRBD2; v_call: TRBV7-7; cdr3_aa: CASSFGTSGPYEQYF; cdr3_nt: TGTGCTAGCAGCTTTGGGACTAGCGGACCCTACGAGCAGTACTTC
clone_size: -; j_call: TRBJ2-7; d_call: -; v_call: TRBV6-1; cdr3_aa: CASSGEGPTGVSSYEQYF; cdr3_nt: TGTGCCAGCAGTGGAGAGGGTCCCACTGGCGTGAGCTCCTACGAGCAGTACTTC
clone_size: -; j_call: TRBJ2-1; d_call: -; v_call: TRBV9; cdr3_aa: CASSVVGGNYNEQFF; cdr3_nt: TGTGCCAGCAGCGTAGTGGGGGGTAACTACAATGAGCAGTTCTTC
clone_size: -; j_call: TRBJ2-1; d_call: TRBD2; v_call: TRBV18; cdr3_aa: CASSPTRLASGVYNEQFF; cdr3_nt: TGTGCCAGCTCACCAACCCGACTCGCCAGCGGGGTCTACAATGAGCAGTTCTTC
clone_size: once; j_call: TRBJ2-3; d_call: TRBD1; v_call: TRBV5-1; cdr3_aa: CASSERDRGPDTQYF; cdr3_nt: TGCGCCAGCAGCGAGCGGGACAGGGGGCCAGATACGCAGTATTTT
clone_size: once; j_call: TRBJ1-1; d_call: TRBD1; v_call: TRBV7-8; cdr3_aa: CASSSGIDPGTGGAFF; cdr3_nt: TGTGCCAGCAGCTCAGGAATTGACCCCGGGACAGGGGGAGCTTTCTTT
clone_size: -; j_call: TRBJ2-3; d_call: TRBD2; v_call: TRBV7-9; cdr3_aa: CASSLRREGDTQYF; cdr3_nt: TGTGCCAGCAGCTTGCGTCGGGAGGGTGATACGCAGTATTTT
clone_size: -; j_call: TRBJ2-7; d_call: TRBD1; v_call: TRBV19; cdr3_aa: CASGTGPVSYEQYF; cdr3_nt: TGTGCCAGTGGGACAGGACCCGTTTCCTACGAGCAGTACTTC
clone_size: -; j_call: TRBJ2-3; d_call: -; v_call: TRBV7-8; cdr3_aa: CASSLDGSVWDTQYF; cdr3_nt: TGTGCCAGCAGCTTAGATGGGAGCGTCTGGGATACGCAGTATTTT
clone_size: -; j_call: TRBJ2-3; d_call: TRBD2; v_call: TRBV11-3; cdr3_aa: CASSRGGSTDTQYF; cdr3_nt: TGTGCCAGCAGCCGGGGGGGTAGCACAGATACGCAGTATTTT
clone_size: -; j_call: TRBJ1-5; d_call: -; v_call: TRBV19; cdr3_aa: CASSPADYQPQHF; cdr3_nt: TGTGCCAGTAGTCCCGCTGACTATCAGCCCCAGCATTTT
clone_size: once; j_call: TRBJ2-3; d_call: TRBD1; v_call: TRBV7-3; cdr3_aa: CASSSPWERGLTDTQYF; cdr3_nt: TGTGCCAGCAGCTCCCCTTGGGAAAGGGGGCTCACAGATACGCAGTATTTT
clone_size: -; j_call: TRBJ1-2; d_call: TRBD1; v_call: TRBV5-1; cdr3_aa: CASSPDRGKVGYTF; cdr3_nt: TGCGCCAGCAGCCCGGACAGGGGAAAAGTTGGCTACACCTTC
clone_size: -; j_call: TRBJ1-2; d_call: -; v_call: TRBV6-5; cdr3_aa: CASSPRWDSLPGYTF; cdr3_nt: TGTGCCAGCAGTCCCCGGTGGGACTCTCTTCCTGGCTACACCTTC
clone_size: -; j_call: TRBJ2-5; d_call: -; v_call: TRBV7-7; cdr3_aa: CASSLASSRQETQYF; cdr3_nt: TGTGCTAGCAGCTTAGCGAGTTCCCGACAAGAGACCCAGTACTTC
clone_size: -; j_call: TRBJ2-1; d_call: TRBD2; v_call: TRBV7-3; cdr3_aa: CASSPGTSAYNEQFF; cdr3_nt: TGTGCCAGCAGCCCCGGGACTAGCGCCTACAATGAGCAGTTCTTC
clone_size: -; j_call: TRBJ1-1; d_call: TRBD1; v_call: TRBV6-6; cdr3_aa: CASSPQGGRATEAFF; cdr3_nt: TGTGCCAGCAGTCCACAAGGGGGCCGGGCCACTGAAGCTTTCTTT